The entry below describes one T cell receptor (beta chain). What it binds is not known. The sample belongs to a study of identical twins. Findings and caveats of the study: The more abundant beta clonotypes in cord blood had fewer insertions, and memory repertoires did not show this.

The CDR3 is made up of 16 amino acids. V lost 0 bases, J lost 6 bases, and 14 bases lay in between. Germline V gene data show CDR1 as MNHEY and CDR2 as SVGAGI. cDNA carried unique molecular identifiers, and a universal primer site was added by template switching. TCRdb re-derived calls from the 5' RACE reads in MiXCR, one entry per CDR3 protein. The sample carries 600,000 to 850,000 distinct CDR3 sequences, around a sixth recorded once. This sample was also put to use in a study of T cells expressing NK-cell markers. In that study: It was from sorted CD3+CD56+NKG2C+, CD3+CD56+NKG2C- and CD3+CD56-NKG2C+ T cells that TCR beta repertoires came. Just one sequenced donor of eight was HCMV-seronegative, while seven were seropositive.

Sequenced material: PBMCs. The receptor comes from a woman between 18 and 30 years old in good health. The rearrangement links TRBV6-5 to TRBJ2-2; tentative D call: TRBD1 (5 bases). CDR3 loop: CASSYSTRASSGELFF. DNA for the CDR3: TGTGCCAGCAGTTACTCGACCAGGGCGTCATCCGGGGAGCTGTTTTTT.